Below, one T cell receptor beta chain is given with its context. Measured with immunoSEQ multiplex PCR; TCRdb has only the in-frame clones, and not every one. The table includes 110,000 or so clones, 65% to 90% detected once. This specimen belongs to a study of blood T cell repertoires in COVID-19. Germline-derived CDR1 and CDR2 are SGHRS and YFSETQ. The length of the CDR3 is 19 residues. Trimming at V came to 4 bases and at J to 2 bases, leaving 13 bases not matched to a gene. This clonotype was sampled from a man aged 80 or over with acute or convalescent COVID-19. Specimen: peripheral blood. The chain recombines TRBV5-1 with TRBJ2-3, with 13 bases aligning to TRBD2. As DNA, the CDR3 is TGCGCCAGCAGCCCCCGGACTAGCGGGGGAGGAAAGGTCACAGATACGCAGTATTTT. Protein: CASSPRTSGGGKVTDTQYF. The full variable domain, with the rest looked up from reference TRBV5-1 and TRBJ2-3, is KAGVTQTPRYLIKTRGQQVTLSCSPISGHRSVSWYQQTPGQGLQFLFEYFSETQRNKGNFPGRFSGRQFSNSRSEMNVSTLELGDSALYLCASSPRTSGGGKVTDTQYFGPGTRLTVL.